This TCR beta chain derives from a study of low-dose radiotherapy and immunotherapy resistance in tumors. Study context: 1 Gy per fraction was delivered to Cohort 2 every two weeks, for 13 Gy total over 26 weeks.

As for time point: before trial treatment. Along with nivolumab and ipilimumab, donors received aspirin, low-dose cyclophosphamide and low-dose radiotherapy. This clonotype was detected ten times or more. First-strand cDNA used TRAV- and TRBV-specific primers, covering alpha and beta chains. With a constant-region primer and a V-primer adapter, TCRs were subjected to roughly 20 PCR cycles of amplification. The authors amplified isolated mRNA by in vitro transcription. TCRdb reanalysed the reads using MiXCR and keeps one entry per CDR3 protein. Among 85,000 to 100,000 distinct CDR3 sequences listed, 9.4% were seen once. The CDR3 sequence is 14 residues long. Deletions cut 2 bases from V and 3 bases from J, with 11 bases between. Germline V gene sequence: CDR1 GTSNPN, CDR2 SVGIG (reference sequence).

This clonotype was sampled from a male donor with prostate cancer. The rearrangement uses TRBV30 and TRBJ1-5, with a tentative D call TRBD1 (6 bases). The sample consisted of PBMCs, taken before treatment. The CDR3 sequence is CAWSRTDFNQPQHF. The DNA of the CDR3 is TGTGCCTGGAGTCGGACAGACTTCAATCAGCCCCAGCATTTT. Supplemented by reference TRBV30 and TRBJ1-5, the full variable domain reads SQTIHQWPATLVQPVGSPLSLECTVEGTSNPNLYWYRQAAGRGLQLLFYSVGIGQISSEVPQNLSASRPQDRQFILSSKKLLLSDSGFYLCAWSRTDFNQPQHFGDGTRLSIL.